A selection of T cell receptor beta chains follows, all from one sample in a study of CD8+ T cells in alopecia areata. TCRdb's copy holds only in-frame clones and misses some; the assay was immunoSEQ multiplex PCR. Of 150,000 to 200,000 clones detected, roughly 70% appear once; the ten largest clones hold about 1.3%. The sample here was CD4+ T cells sorted from blood, taken around week 50, from a patient treated with tofacitinib. These receptors were obtained from a human donor with alopecia areata. The CDR3 runs from the conserved cysteine through the conserved F or W. D genes are given only for firm matches. A row's size may be missing; if present it is once, few, many or a size class.

d_call,clone_size,j_call,v_call,cdr3_nt,cdr3_aa
-,once,TRBJ1-1,TRBV2,TGTGCCAGCAGACAGAATATGAACACTGAAGCTTTCTTT,CASRQNMNTEAFF
TRBD1,-,TRBJ2-7,TRBV7-2,TGTGCCAGCAGCTTGACAGGGTACGAGCAGTACTTC,CASSLTGYEQYF
-,-,TRBJ2-1,TRBV9,TGTGCCAGCAGCGTAGCTGTCCGCTCCTACAATGAGCAGTTCTTC,CASSVAVRSYNEQFF
-,-,TRBJ2-1,TRBV29-1,TGCAGCGTTGCGTCAGGGCGGCTCGGCGAGACCTACAATGAGCAGTTCTTC,CSVASGRLGETYNEQFF
-,-,TRBJ2-3,TRBV5-1,TGCGCCAGCAGCTTGGCGGGACCCGGCACAGATACGCAGTATTTT,CASSLAGPGTDTQYF
-,-,TRBJ2-1,TRBV7-9,TGTGCCAGCAGCGCGGCCATTTTGGGCAATGAGCAGTTCTTC,CASSAAILGNEQFF
-,-,TRBJ2-3,TRBV30,TGTGCCTGGAGTCCGCTAGAGAAGGTGGCGCAGTATTTT,CAWSPLEKVAQYF
-,-,TRBJ2-1,TRBV5-6,TGTGCCAGCAGCTCGCTACAGGGGAGGGGTTACAATGAGCAGTTCTTC,CASSSLQGRGYNEQFF
TRBD1,-,TRBJ2-7,TRBV18,TGTGCCAGCTCACCGGGACAGGGGACCTACGAGCAGTACTTC,CASSPGQGTYEQYF
TRBD2,-,TRBJ2-7,TRBV29-1,TGCAGCGTTGAAAGGACTAGCGGGGGTTACGAGCAGTACTTC,CSVERTSGGYEQYF
-,-,TRBJ1-6,TRBV27,TGTGCCAGCAGAGTTTCTAGGGGGGCCTGGGCAAATTCACCCCTCCACTTT,CASRVSRGAWANSPLHF
-,-,TRBJ1-6,TRBV5-6,TGTGCCAGCAGCTCGGACAGAGGGAATTCACCCCTCCACTTT,CASSSDRGNSPLHF
-,once,TRBJ1-2,TRBV30,TGTGCCTGGGAAAAATTGAGTGGCTACACCTTC,CAWEKLSGYTF
-,-,TRBJ2-7,TRBV19,TGTGCCAGTAGACCCTCCGGGAGACCCTACGAGCAGTACTTC,CASRPSGRPYEQYF
-,few,TRBJ1-1,TRBV4-3,TGCGCCAGCAGCCAATCCCTGGCGGACACTGAAGCTTTCTTT,CASSQSLADTEAFF
TRBD1,-,TRBJ2-7,TRBV29-1,TGCAGCGTGGCGACGACAGGGGGGAGCCACGAGCAGTACTTC,CSVATTGGSHEQYF
-,few,TRBJ2-4,TRBV29-1,TGCAGCGTTGATGAAGGTGGCATTCAGTACTTC,CSVDEGGIQYF
-,once,TRBJ2-2,TRBV7-8,TGTGCCAGCAGCTGGAGGGAGACCGGGGAGCTGTTTTTT,CASSWRETGELFF
-,once,TRBJ1-2,TRBV29-1,TGCAGCGTTACGACTTCTAACTATGGCTACACCTTC,CSVTTSNYGYTF
-,-,TRBJ2-1,TRBV5-4,TGTGCCAGCAGCCGTCCCTCGCGGGGTGCCTCCTACAATGAGCAGTTCTTC,CASSRPSRGASYNEQFF
TRBD1,-,TRBJ1-2,TRBV12-5,TGTGCTAGTGCCTCGGACAGGGGTTTTGGCTACACCTTC,CASASDRGFGYTF
-,-,TRBJ1-5,TRBV23-1,TGCGCCAGCAGTCAGGGAATTCAGGGAAATCAGCCCCAGCATTTT,CASSQGIQGNQPQHF
TRBD1,-,TRBJ2-5,TRBV29-1,TGCAGCGTTGGGGACAGGGTTTTCGAGACCCAGTACTTC,CSVGDRVFETQYF